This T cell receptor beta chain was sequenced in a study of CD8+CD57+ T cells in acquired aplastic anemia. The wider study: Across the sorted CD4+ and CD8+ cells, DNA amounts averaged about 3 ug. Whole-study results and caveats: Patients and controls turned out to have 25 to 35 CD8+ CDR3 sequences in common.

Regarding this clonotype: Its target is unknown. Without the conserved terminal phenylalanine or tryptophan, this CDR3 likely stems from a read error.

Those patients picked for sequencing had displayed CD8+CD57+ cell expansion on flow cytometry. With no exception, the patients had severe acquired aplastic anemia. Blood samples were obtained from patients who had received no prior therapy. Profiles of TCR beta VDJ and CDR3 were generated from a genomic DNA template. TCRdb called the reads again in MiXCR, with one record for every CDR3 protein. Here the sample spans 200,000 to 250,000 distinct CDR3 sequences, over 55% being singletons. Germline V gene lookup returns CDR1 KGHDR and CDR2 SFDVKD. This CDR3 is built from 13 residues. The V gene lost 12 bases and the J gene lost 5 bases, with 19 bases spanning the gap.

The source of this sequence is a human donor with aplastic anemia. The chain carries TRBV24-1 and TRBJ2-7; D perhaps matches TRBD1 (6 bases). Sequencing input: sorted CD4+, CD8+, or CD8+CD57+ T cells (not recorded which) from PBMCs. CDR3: CAGSLWGQDEQYL. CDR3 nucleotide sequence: TGTGCCGGCAGTTTGTGGGGGCAGGACGAGCAGTACCTC.